These T cell receptor beta chains were read from a single sample in a study of T cell responses to AZD1222 COVID-19 vaccine. Repertoires were generated with immunoSEQ multiplex PCR, while TCRdb's copy carries only in-frame clones and drops some. Here the sample spans around 140,000 clones, more than 85% being singletons. The sample here was peripheral blood, taken 28 days after the second AZD1222 dose. The receptors here all came from an adult who received the AZD1222 COVID-19 vaccine. CDR3s include the opening cysteine and the closing phenylalanine or tryptophan. Fields, in order: CDR3 DNA, CDR3 protein, D gene, J gene, V gene. The D gene is left open where the match is weak.

CDR3nt: TGTGCCAGCAGTTCCGGGACAGCGCATTCCTACGAGCAGTACTTC
CDR3aa: CASSSGTAHSYEQYF
d_gene: TRBD1
j_gene: TRBJ2-7
v_gene: TRBV6-6

CDR3nt: TGCAGTGCTAGTAGTCGAGGGGCAGGGGCTTTTCATGGCTACACCTTC
CDR3aa: CSASSRGAGAFHGYTF
d_gene: NA
j_gene: TRBJ1-2
v_gene: TRBV20-1

CDR3nt: TGTGCCAGCAGCCAAGATCTGGGCTTCCTAGCCAAAAACATTCAGTACTTC
CDR3aa: CASSQDLGFLAKNIQYF
d_gene: NA
j_gene: TRBJ2-4
v_gene: TRBV3-1/TRBV3-2

CDR3nt: TGTGCCAGCAGTTGGGCCGGGGATACTGAAGCTTTCTTT
CDR3aa: CASSWAGDTEAFF
d_gene: NA
j_gene: TRBJ1-1
v_gene: TRBV27

CDR3nt: TGTGCCAGCCGGACGGCTGAAAAACTGTTTTTT
CDR3aa: CASRTAEKLFF
d_gene: NA
j_gene: TRBJ1-4
v_gene: TRBV21-1

CDR3nt: TGTGCCAGCAGCTCTGACAAGGGGGTGGGGGAAAAACTGTTTTTT
CDR3aa: CASSSDKGVGEKLFF
d_gene: NA
j_gene: TRBJ1-4
v_gene: TRBV28

CDR3nt: TGTGCCATCAGTGAATCAGGGAGAAAGGAAGCTTTCTTT
CDR3aa: CAISESGRKEAFF
d_gene: NA
j_gene: TRBJ1-1
v_gene: TRBV10-3

CDR3nt: TGTGCCAGCAGCCAATGGGCCTATGGCTACACCTTC
CDR3aa: CASSQWAYGYTF
d_gene: NA
j_gene: TRBJ1-2
v_gene: TRBV3-1/TRBV3-2

CDR3nt: TGTGCCAGCCGAACCAGGGGGGGAGATGAAAAACTGTTTTTT
CDR3aa: CASRTRGGDEKLFF
d_gene: TRBD1
j_gene: TRBJ1-4
v_gene: TRBV19

CDR3nt: TGTGCCAGCAGCTTCGGCAGGAACTATGGCTACACCTTC
CDR3aa: CASSFGRNYGYTF
d_gene: NA
j_gene: TRBJ1-2
v_gene: TRBV5-6

CDR3nt: TGTGCCAGCGGCCCTTCCGGGACAGGGGATGAAAAACTGTTTTTT
CDR3aa: CASGPSGTGDEKLFF
d_gene: TRBD1
j_gene: TRBJ1-4
v_gene: TRBV28

CDR3nt: TGTGCCAGTAGGAATGGGACTAGCGGGGCCATCCAAGAGACCCAGTACTTC
CDR3aa: CASRNGTSGAIQETQYF
d_gene: TRBD2
j_gene: TRBJ2-5
v_gene: TRBV19

CDR3nt: TGTGCCAGCAGCTTAGGGCAGGGCCCTTCCTACGAGCAGTACTTC
CDR3aa: CASSLGQGPSYEQYF
d_gene: NA
j_gene: TRBJ2-7
v_gene: TRBV11-2

CDR3nt: TGTGCCAGCAGTTTTCTCGCGGGACCCTCCTACGAGCAGTACTTC
CDR3aa: CASSFLAGPSYEQYF
d_gene: NA
j_gene: TRBJ2-7
v_gene: TRBV6-2/TRBV6-3

CDR3nt: TGTGCCACCAGGGCGTTAGGGAGCAACATTCAGTACTTC
CDR3aa: CATRALGSNIQYF
d_gene: NA
j_gene: TRBJ2-4
v_gene: TRBV15

CDR3nt: TGTGCCAGCAGTTTTTTAGGGACAGATTATAACTATGGCTACACCTTC
CDR3aa: CASSFLGTDYNYGYTF
d_gene: TRBD1
j_gene: TRBJ1-2
v_gene: TRBV28

CDR3nt: TGTGCCAGCAGCTTAGCGGGACTAGCGGAGAACACCGGGGAGCTGTTTTTT
CDR3aa: CASSLAGLAENTGELFF
d_gene: TRBD2
j_gene: TRBJ2-2
v_gene: TRBV7-2

CDR3nt: TGTGCCAGCAGCTTAGGAGGGGGAGGCGGGAGACTGGTCTTC
CDR3aa: CASSLGGGGGRLVF
d_gene: NA
j_gene: TRBJ2-7
v_gene: TRBV7-2

CDR3nt: TGCGCCAGCAGCTTGGAGGCAGTTGGTACAGATACGCAGTATTTT
CDR3aa: CASSLEAVGTDTQYF
d_gene: NA
j_gene: TRBJ2-3
v_gene: TRBV5-1

CDR3nt: TGTGCCAGCAGCCGGAGACTAGCGTACGAGCAGTACTTC
CDR3aa: CASSRRLAYEQYF
d_gene: TRBD2
j_gene: TRBJ2-7
v_gene: TRBV7-8

CDR3nt: TGTGCCAGTCGTTGGGACACTTCAACTAATGAAAAACTGTTTTTT
CDR3aa: CASRWDTSTNEKLFF
d_gene: NA
j_gene: TRBJ1-4
v_gene: TRBV19

CDR3nt: TGTGCCAGTAGTATTGGTAGCTACGAGCAGTACTTC
CDR3aa: CASSIGSYEQYF
d_gene: NA
j_gene: TRBJ2-7
v_gene: TRBV19

CDR3nt: TGCGCCAGCGGGACAGCTAATCAGCCCCAGCATTTT
CDR3aa: CASGTANQPQHF
d_gene: TRBD1
j_gene: TRBJ1-5
v_gene: TRBV4-1

CDR3nt: TGTGCCAGCAGCTTATGGTCAGGGACTAATGAAAAACTGTTTTTT
CDR3aa: CASSLWSGTNEKLFF
d_gene: NA
j_gene: TRBJ1-4
v_gene: TRBV7-2

CDR3nt: TGTGCCATCAGTGGGACAGGGGATTTCCAAGAGACCCAGTACTTC
CDR3aa: CAISGTGDFQETQYF
d_gene: TRBD1
j_gene: TRBJ2-5
v_gene: TRBV10-3

CDR3nt: TGTGCCAGCAGTACCCTAGCGGGAGGTACCGGGGAGCTGTTTTTT
CDR3aa: CASSTLAGGTGELFF
d_gene: TRBD2
j_gene: TRBJ2-2
v_gene: TRBV6-5

CDR3nt: TGTGCCAGCAGCGTAGACAGGGGCGACGGCTACACCTTC
CDR3aa: CASSVDRGDGYTF
d_gene: TRBD1
j_gene: TRBJ1-2
v_gene: TRBV9

CDR3nt: TGTGCCTGGAGTCGTGGCACAGGATCACAAGAGACCCAGTACTTC
CDR3aa: CAWSRGTGSQETQYF
d_gene: NA
j_gene: TRBJ2-5
v_gene: TRBV30

CDR3nt: TGTGCCACCAGTGGTACGGGTGGGGGGGATGAGCAGTTCTTC
CDR3aa: CATSGTGGGDEQFF
d_gene: TRBD2
j_gene: TRBJ2-1
v_gene: TRBV24-1

CDR3nt: TGTGCCAGCCGATTACAGGGGGCGCAGGAAAAACTGTTTTTT
CDR3aa: CASRLQGAQEKLFF
d_gene: TRBD1
j_gene: TRBJ1-4
v_gene: TRBV19

CDR3nt: TGTGCCAGCAGCCAAGCCCAGGGATTGTCGCCCCAGCATTTT
CDR3aa: CASSQAQGLSPQHF
d_gene: NA
j_gene: TRBJ1-5
v_gene: TRBV3-1/TRBV3-2

CDR3nt: TGTGCCAGCAGGGCCTTCGGTGGAGTTTACAATGAGCAGTTCTTC
CDR3aa: CASRAFGGVYNEQFF
d_gene: NA
j_gene: TRBJ2-1
v_gene: TRBV7-9

CDR3nt: TGTGCCAGCATCCGAGACAGGAACACTGAAGCTTTCTTT
CDR3aa: CASIRDRNTEAFF
d_gene: NA
j_gene: TRBJ1-1
v_gene: TRBV12-3/TRBV12-4

CDR3nt: TGTGCCAGTAGTATCCTCCCCGCAGGGCACAATGAGCAGTTCTTC
CDR3aa: CASSILPAGHNEQFF
d_gene: NA
j_gene: TRBJ2-1
v_gene: TRBV19

CDR3nt: TGTGCCAGCAGCCTCTCTGGAAACACCATATATTTT
CDR3aa: CASSLSGNTIYF
d_gene: NA
j_gene: TRBJ1-3
v_gene: TRBV3-1/TRBV3-2

CDR3nt: TGTGCCAGCAGTTACGCGAGCTGGGGACTAGCGGGATCTACCTACGAGCAGTACTTC
CDR3aa: CASSYASWGLAGSTYEQYF
d_gene: TRBD2
j_gene: TRBJ2-7
v_gene: TRBV27